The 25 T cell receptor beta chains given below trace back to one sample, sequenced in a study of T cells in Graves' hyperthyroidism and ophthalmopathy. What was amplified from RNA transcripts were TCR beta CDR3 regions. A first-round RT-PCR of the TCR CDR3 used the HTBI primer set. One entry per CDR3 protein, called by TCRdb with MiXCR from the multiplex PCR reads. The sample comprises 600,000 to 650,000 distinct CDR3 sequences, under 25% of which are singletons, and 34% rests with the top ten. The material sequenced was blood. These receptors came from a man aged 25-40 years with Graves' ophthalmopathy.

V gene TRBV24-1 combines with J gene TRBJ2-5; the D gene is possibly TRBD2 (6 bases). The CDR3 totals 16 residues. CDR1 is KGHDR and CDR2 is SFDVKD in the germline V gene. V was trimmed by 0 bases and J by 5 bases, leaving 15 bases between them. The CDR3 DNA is TGTGCCACCAGTGATTTGGTCAACGGGGGTGGGGAGACCCAGTACTTC. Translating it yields CATSDLVNGGGETQYF.

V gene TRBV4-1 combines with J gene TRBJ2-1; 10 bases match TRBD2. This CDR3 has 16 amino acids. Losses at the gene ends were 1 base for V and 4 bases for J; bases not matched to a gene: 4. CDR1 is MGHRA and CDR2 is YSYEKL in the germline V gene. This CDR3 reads CASSQGGLAVYNEQFF. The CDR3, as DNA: TGCGCCAGCAGCCAAGGAGGACTAGCGGTTTACAATGAGCAGTTCTTC.

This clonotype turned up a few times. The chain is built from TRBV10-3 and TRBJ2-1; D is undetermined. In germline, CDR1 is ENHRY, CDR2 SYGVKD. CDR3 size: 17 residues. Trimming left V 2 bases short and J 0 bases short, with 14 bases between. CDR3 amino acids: CAISELGASSSYNEQFF. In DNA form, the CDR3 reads TGTGCCATCAGTGAGCTAGGAGCCTCTAGCTCCTACAATGAGCAGTTCTTC.

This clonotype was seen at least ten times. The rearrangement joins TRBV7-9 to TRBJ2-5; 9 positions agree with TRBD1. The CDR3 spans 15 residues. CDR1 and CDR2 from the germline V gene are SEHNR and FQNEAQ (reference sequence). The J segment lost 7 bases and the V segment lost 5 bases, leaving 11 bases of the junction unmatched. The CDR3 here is CASSLPRDRVRTQYF. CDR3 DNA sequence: TGTGCCAGCAGCCTTCCCCGGGACAGGGTCAGGACCCAGTACTTC. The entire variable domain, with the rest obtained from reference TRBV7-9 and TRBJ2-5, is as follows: DTGVSQNPRHKITKRGQNVTFRCDPISEHNRLYWYRQTLGQGPEFLTYFQNEAQLEKSRLLSDRFSAERPKGSFSTLEIQRTEQGDSAMYLCASSLPRDRVRTQYFGPGTRLLVL.

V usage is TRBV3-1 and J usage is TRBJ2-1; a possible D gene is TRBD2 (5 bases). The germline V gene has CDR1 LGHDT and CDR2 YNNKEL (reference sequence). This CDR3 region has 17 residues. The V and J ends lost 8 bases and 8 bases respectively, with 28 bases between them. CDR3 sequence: CASGSDPTIYTRDEQFF. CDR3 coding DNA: TGTGCCAGCGGTTCCGACCCCACGATCTACACGAGGGATGAGCAGTTCTTC.

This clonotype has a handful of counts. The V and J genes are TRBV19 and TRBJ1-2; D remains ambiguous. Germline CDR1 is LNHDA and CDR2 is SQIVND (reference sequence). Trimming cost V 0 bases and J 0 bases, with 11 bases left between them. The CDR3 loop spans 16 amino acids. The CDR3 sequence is CASSIDSRTTNYGYTF. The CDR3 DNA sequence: TGTGCCAGTAGTATAGACTCCCGGACTACTAACTATGGCTACACCTTC.

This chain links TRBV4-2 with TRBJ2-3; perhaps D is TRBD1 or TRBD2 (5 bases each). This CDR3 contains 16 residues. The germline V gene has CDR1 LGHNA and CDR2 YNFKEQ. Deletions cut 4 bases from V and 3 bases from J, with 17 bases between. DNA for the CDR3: TGTGCCAGCAGCCGGGAAGGGACCAGAGCAACAGATACGCAGTATTTT. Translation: CASSREGTRATDTQYF.

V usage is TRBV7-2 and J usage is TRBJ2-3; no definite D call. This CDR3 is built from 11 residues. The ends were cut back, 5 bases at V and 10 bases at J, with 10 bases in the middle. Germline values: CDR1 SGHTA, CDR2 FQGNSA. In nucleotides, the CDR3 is TGTGCCAGCAGCCGATCAAAGTCGCAGTATTTT. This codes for CASSRSKSQYF.

This chain's CDR3 is CASSQDWRQGYQPQHF. The CDR3 DNA sequence: TGCGCCAGCAGCCAAGATTGGAGACAGGGGTATCAGCCCCAGCATTTT. The gene calls are TRBV4-3 and TRBJ1-5; 8 bases are a match to TRBD1. The CDR3 consists of 16 residues. Unmatched junction bases numbered 6, after V lost 0 bases and J lost 5 bases. CDR1 and CDR2 (germline): LGHNA, YSLEER.

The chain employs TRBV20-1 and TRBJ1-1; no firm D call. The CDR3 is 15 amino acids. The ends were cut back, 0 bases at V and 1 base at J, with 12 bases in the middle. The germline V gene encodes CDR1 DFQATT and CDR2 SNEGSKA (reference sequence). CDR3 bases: TGCAGTGCTAGAGATCTAGTCTACCCGAACACTGAAGCTTTCTTT. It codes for CSARDLVYPNTEAFF.

The CDR3 DNA reads as TGCGCCAGCAGCTTGGCCAGGGATGCCCAGAGCCTAGCTCGGGACCAAGAGACCCAGTACTTC. The encoded protein is CASSLARDAQSLARDQETQYF. This sequence joins TRBV5-1 and TRBJ2-5; D is perhaps TRBD1 or TRBD2 (5 bases each). The CDR3 loop spans 21 amino acids. Germline V gene data show CDR1 as SGHRS and CDR2 as YFSETQ. V gave up 0 bases and J gave up 0 bases, with 27 bases separating them. Looking up the rest from reference TRBV5-1 and TRBJ2-5 gives the full variable domain: KAGVTQTPRYLIKTRGQQVTLSCSPISGHRSVSWYQQTPGQGLQFLFEYFSETQRNKGNFPGRFSGRQFSNSRSEMNVSTLELGDSALYLCASSLARDAQSLARDQETQYFGPGTRLLVL.

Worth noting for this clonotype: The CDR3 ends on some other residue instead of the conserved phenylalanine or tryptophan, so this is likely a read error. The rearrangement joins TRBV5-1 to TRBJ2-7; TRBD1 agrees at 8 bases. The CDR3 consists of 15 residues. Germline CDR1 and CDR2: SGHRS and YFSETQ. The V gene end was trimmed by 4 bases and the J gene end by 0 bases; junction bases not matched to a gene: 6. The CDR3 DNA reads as TGCGCCAGCAGCCAAAACAGGGGGAGCTCCTACGAGCAGTACCTC. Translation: CASSQNRGSSYEQYL.

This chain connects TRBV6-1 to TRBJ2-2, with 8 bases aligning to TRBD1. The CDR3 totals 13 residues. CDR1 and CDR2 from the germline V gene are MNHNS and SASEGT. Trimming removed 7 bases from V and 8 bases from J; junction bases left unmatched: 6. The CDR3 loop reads CASTQGAGGELFF. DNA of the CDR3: TGTGCCAGCACCCAGGGGGCAGGAGGGGAGCTGTTTTTT.

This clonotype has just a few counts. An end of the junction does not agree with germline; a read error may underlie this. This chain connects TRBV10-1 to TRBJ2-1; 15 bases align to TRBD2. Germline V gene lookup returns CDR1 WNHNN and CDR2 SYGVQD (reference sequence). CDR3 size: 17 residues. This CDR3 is CTSSASRQGLAGGEQFF. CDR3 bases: TGCACCAGCAGTGCTTCGAGACAAGGACTAGCGGGAGGGGAGCAGTTCTTC.

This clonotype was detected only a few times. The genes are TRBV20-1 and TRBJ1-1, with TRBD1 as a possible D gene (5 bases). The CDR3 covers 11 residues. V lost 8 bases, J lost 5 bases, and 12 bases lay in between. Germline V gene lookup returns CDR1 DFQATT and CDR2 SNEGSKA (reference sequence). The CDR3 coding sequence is TGCAGTCGACCTCAGGGAACTGAAGCTTTCTTT. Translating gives CSRPQGTEAFF.

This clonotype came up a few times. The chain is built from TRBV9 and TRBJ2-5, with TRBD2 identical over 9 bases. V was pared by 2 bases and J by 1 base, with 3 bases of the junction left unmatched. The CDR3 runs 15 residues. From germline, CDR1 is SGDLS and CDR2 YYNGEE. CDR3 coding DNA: TGTGCCAGCAGCGTTAGCGGGGGACCCCAAGAGACCCAGTACTTC. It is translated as CASSVSGGPQETQYF.

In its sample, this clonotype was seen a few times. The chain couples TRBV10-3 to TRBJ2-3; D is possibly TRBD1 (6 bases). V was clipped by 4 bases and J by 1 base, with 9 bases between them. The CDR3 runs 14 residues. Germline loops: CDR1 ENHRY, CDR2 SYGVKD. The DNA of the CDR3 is TGTGCCATCAGTGCTCGACAGGGCACAGATACGCAGTATTTT. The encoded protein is CAISARQGTDTQYF.

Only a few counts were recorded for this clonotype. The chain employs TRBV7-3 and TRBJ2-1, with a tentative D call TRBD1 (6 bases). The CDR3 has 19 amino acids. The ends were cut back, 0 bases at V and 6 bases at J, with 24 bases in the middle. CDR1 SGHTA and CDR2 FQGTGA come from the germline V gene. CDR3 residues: CASSLTAPRGKAWGNEQFF. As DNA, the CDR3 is TGTGCCAGCAGCTTAACCGCACCTAGGGGGAAGGCCTGGGGCAATGAGCAGTTCTTC. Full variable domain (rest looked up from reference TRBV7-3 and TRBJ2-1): GAGVSQTPSNKVTEKGKYVELRCDPISGHTALYWYRQSLGQGPEFLIYFQGTGAADDSGLPNDRFFAVRPEGSVSTLKIQRTERGDSAVYLCASSLTAPRGKAWGNEQFFGPGTRLTVL.

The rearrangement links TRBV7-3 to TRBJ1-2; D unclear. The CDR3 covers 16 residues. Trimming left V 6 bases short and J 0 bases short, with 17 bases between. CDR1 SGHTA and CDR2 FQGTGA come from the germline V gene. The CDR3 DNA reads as TGTGCCAGCAGTTCAAGACGGCCCCCGACTAACTATGGCTACACCTTC. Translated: CASSSRRPPTNYGYTF.

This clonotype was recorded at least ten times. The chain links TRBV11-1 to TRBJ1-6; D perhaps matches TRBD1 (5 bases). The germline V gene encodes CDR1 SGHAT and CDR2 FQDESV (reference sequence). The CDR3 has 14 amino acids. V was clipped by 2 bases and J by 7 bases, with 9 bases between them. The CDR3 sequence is CASSLRRGNSPLHF. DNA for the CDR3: TGTGCCAGCAGCTTACGCCGGGGCAATTCACCCCTCCACTTT.

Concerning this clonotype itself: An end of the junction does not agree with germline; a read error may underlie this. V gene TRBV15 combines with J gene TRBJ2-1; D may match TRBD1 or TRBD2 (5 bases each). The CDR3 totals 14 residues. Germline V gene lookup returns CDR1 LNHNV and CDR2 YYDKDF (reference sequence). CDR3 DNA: TGTGCCACCAGCGGAGAGGGGATATACAATGAGCAGTTCTTC. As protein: CATSGEGIYNEQFF.

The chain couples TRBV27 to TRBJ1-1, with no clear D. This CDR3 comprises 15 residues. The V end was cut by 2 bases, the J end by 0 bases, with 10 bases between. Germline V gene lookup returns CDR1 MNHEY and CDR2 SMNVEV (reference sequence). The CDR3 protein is CASSLRGKMNTEAFF. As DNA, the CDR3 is TGTGCCAGCAGTTTAAGAGGGAAGATGAACACTGAAGCTTTCTTT.

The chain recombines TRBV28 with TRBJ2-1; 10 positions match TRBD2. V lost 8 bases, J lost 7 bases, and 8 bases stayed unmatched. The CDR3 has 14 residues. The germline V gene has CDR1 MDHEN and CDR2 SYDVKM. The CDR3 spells CASVSGRAGNEQFF. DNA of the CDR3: TGTGCCAGCGTAAGCGGGAGGGCCGGGAATGAGCAGTTCTTC.

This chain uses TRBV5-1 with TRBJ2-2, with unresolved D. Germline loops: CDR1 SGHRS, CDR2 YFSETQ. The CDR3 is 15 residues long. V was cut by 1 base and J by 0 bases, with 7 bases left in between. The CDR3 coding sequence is TGCGCCAGCAGCTTGTTTTTGGCGAACACCGGGGAGCTGTTTTTT. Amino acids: CASSLFLANTGELFF.

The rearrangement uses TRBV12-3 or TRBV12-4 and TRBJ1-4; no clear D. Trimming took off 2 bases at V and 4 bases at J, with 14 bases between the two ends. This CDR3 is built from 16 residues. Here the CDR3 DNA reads TGTGCCAGCAGTTTATATCCCCAGCCGGTTAATGAAAAACTGTTTTTT. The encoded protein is CASSLYPQPVNEKLFF.